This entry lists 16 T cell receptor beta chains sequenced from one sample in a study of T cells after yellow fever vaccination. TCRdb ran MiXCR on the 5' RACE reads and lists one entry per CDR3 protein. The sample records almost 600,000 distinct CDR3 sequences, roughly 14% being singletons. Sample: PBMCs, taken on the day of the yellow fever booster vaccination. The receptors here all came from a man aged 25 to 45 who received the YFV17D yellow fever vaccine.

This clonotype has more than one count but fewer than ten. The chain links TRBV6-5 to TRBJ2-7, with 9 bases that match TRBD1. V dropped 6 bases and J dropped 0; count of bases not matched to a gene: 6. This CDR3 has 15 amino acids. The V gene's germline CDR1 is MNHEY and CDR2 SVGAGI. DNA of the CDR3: TGTGCCAGCAGGAGGGGACAGGGAAGCTCCTACGAGCAGTACTTC. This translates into CASRRGQGSSYEQYF.

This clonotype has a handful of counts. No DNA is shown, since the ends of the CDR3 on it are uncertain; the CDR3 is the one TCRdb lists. CDR3 sequence reads: CISVPEVRTYEQYF. V usage is TRBV7-5 and J usage is TRBJ2-7. TRBV7-5 is labeled a pseudogene. The CDR3 extends over 14 residues, inclusive of both ends.

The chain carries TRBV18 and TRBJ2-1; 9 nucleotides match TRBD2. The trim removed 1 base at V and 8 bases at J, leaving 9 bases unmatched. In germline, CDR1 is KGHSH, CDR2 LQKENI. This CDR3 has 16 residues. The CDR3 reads CASSPRVSGRLDEQFF. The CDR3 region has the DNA TGTGCCAGCTCACCACGGGTTAGCGGGAGATTGGATGAGCAGTTCTTC. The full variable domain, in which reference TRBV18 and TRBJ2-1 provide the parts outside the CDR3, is NAGVMQNPRHLVRRRGQEARLRCSPMKGHSHVYWYRQLPEEGLKFMVYLQKENIIDESGMPKERFSAEFPKEGPSILRIQQVVRGDSAAYFCASSPRVSGRLDEQFFGPGTRLTVL.

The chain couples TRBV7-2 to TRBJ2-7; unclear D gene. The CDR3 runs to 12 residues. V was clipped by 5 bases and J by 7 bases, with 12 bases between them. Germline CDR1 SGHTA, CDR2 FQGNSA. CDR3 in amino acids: CASSPYQVEQYF. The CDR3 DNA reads TGTGCCAGCAGCCCATATCAGGTTGAGCAGTACTTC. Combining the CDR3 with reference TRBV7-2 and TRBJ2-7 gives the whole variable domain GAGVSQSPSNKVTEKGKDVELRCDPISGHTALYWYRQSLGQGLEFLIYFQGNSAPDKSGLPSDRFSAERTGGSVSTLTIQRTQQEDSAVYLCASSPYQVEQYFGPGTRLTVT.

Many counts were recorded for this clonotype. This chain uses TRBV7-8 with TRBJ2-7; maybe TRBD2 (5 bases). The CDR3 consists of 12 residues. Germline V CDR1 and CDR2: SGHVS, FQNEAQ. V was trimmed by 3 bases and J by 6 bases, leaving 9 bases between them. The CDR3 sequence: CASSFGSVEQYF. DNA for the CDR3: TGTGCCAGCAGCTTTGGTAGCGTCGAGCAGTACTTC.

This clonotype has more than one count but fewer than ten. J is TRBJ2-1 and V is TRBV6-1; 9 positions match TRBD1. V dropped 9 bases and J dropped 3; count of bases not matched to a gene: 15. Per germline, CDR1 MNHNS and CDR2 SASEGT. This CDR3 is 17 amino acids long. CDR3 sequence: CARKIFRGQGFYNEQFF. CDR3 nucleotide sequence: TGTGCCAGAAAGATTTTCCGGGGACAGGGATTCTACAATGAGCAGTTCTTC.

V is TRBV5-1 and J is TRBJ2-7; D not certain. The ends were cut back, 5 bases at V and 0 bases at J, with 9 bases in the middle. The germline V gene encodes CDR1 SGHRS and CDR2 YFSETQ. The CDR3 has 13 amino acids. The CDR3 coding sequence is TGCGCCAGCAGGGTCAGCTCCTCCTACGAGCAGTACTTC. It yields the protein CASRVSSSYEQYF.

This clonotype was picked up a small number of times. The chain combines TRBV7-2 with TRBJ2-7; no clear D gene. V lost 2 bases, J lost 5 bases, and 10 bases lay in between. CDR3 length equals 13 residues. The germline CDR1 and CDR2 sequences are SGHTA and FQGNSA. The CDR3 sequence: CASSLSVVDEQYF. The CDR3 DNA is TGTGCCAGCAGCTTATCAGTAGTGGACGAGCAGTACTTC. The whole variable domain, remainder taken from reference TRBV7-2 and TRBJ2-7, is GAGVSQSPSNKVTEKGKDVELRCDPISGHTALYWYRQSLGQGLEFLIYFQGNSAPDKSGLPSDRFSAERTGGSVSTLTIQRTQQEDSAVYLCASSLSVVDEQYFGPGTRLTVT.

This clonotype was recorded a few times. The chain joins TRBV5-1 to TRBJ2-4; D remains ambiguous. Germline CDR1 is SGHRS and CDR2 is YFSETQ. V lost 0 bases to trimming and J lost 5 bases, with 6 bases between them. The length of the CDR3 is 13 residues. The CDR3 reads CASSLEPENIQYF. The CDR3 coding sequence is TGCGCCAGCAGCTTGGAACCGGAAAACATTCAGTACTTC.

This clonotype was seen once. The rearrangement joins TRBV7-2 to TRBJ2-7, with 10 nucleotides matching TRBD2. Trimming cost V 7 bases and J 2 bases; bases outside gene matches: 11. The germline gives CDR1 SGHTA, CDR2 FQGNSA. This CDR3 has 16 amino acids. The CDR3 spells CASTVRALAGAYEQYF. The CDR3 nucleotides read TGTGCCAGCACCGTTAGGGCGCTAGCGGGGGCCTACGAGCAGTACTTC.

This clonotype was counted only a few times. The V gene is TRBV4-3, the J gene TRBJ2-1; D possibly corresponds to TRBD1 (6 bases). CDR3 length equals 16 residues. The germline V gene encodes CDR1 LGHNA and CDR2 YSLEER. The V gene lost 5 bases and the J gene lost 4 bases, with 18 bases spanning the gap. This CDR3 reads CASSDGGPNLYNEQFF. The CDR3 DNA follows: TGCGCCAGCAGCGATGGGGGCCCCAATTTATACAATGAGCAGTTCTTC.

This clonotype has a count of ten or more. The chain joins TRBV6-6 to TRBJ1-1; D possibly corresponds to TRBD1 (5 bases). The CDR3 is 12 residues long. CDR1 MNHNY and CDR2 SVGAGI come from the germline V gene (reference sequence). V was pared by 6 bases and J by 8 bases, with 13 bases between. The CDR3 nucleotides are TGTGCCAGCAGCTTCACGCGACAGGAAGCTTTCTTT. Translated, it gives CASSFTRQEAFF.

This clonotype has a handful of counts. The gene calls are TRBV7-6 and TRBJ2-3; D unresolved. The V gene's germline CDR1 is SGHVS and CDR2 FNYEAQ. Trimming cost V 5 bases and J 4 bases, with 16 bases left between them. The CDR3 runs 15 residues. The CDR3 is CASSLGWAGADTQYF. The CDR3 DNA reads TGTGCCAGCAGCCTTGGGTGGGCAGGAGCAGATACGCAGTATTTT.

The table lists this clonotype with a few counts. CDR3 sequence: CSARDSSYQPQHF. For the CDR3, the DNA is TGCAGTGCTAGAGATAGTAGTTATCAGCCCCAGCATTTT. The chain joins TRBV20-1 to TRBJ1-5; D unclear. Between the trimmed V and J ends, which lost 0 bases and 5 bases, there was a span of 8 bases. This CDR3 comprises 13 residues. Germline loops: CDR1 DFQATT, CDR2 SNEGSKA (reference sequence).

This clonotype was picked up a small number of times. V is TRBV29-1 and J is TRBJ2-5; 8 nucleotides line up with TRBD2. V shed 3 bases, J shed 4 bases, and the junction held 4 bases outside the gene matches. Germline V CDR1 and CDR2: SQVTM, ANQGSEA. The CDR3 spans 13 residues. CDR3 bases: TGCAGCGTTGAGCGGGGGGCGCCAGAGACCCAGTACTTC. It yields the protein CSVERGAPETQYF. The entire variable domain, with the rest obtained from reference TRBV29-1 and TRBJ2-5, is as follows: SAVISQKPSRDICQRGTSLTIQCQVDSQVTMMFWYRQQPGQSLTLIATANQGSEATYESGFVIDKFPISRPNLTFSTLTVSNMSPEDSSIYLCSVERGAPETQYFGPGTRLLVL.

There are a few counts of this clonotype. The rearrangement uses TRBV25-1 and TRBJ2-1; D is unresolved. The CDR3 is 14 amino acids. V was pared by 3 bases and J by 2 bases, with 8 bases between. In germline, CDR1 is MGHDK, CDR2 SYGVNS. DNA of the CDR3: TGTGCCAGCAGTGACCCTCCGGCCTACAATGAGCAGTTCTTC. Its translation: CASSDPPAYNEQFF.